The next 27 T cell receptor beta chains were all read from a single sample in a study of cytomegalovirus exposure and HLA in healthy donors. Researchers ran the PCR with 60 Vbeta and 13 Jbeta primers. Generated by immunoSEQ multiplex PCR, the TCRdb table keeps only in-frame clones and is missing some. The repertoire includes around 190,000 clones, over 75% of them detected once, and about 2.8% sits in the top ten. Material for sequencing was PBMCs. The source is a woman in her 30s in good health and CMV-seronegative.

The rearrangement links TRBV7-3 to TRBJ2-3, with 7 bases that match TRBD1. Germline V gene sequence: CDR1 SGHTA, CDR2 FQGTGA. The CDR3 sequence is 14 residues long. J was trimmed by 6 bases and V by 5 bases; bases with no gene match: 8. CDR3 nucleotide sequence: TGTGCCAGCAGCCCCAATCAGGGGGTGGATACGCAGTATTTT. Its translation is CASSPNQGVDTQYF.

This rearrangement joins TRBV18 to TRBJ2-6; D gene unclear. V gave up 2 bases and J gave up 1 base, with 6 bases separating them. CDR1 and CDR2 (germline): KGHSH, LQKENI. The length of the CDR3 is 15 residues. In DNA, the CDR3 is TGTGCCAGCTCACCAGGCATATCTGGGGCCAACGTCCTGACTTTC. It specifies CASSPGISGANVLTF.

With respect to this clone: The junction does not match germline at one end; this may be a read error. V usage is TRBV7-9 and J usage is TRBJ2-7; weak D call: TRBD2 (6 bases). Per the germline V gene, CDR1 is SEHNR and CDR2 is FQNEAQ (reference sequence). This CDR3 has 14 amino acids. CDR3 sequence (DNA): TGTTCCAGCAGCTTAGAACGGGAGATGAACGAGCAGTACTTC. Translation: CSSSLEREMNEQYF. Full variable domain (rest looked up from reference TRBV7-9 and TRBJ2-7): DTGVSQNPRHKITKRGQNVTFRCDPISEHNRLYWYRQTLGQGPEFLTYFQNEAQLEKSRLLSDRFSAERPKGSFSTLEIQRTEQGDSAMYLCSSSLEREMNEQYFGPGTRLTVT.

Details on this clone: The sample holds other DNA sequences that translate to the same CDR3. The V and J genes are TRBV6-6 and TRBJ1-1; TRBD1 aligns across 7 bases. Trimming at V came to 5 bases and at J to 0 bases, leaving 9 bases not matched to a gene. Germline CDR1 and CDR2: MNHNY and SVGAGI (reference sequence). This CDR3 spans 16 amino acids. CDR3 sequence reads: CASSHRRTGLNTEAFF. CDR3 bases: TGTGCCAGCAGTCACCGTCGGACAGGTTTGAACACTGAAGCTTTCTTT.

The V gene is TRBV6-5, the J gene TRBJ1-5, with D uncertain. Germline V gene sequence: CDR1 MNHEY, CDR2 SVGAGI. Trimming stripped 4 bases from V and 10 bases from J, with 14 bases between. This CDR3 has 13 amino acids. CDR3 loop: CASSSELSPPQHF. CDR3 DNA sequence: TGTGCCAGCAGTTCCGAGCTTAGTCCCCCCCAGCATTTT.

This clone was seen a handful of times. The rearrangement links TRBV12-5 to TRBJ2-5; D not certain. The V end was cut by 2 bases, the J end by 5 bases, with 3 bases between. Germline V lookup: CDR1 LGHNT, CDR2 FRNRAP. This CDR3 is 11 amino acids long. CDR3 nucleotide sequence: TGTGCTAGTGGTTTGCGGGAGACCCAGTACTTC. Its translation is CASGLRETQYF.

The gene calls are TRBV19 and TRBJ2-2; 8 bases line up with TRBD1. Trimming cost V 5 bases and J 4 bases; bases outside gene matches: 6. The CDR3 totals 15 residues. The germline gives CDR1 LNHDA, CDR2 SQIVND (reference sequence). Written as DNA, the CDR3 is TGTGCCAGTAGTTTCCGGACAGGGCCCACCGGGGAGCTGTTTTTT. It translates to CASSFRTGPTGELFF. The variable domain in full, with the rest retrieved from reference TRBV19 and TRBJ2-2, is DGGITQSPKYLFRKEGQNVTLSCEQNLNHDAMYWYRQDPGQGLRLIYYSQIVNDFQKGDIAEGYSVSREKKESFPLTVTSAQKNPTAFYLCASSFRTGPTGELFFGEGSRLTVL.

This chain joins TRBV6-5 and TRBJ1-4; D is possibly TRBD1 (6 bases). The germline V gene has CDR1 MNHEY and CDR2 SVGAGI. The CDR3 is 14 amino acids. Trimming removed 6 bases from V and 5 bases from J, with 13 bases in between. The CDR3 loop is CASSLRGLNEKLFF. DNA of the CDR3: TGTGCCAGCAGCTTAAGGGGGTTAAATGAAAAACTGTTTTTT.

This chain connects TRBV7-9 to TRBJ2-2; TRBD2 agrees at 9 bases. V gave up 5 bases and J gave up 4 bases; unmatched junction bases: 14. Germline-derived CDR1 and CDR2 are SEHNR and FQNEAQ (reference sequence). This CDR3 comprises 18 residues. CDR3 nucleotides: TGTGCCAGCAGCCCCGAAAGCGGGAGGCCCTCGGGCACCGGGGAGCTGTTTTTT. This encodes CASSPESGRPSGTGELFF. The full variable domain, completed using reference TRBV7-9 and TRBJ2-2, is DTGVSQNPRHKITKRGQNVTFRCDPISEHNRLYWYRQTLGQGPEFLTYFQNEAQLEKSRLLSDRFSAERPKGSFSTLEIQRTEQGDSAMYLCASSPESGRPSGTGELFFGEGSRLTVL.

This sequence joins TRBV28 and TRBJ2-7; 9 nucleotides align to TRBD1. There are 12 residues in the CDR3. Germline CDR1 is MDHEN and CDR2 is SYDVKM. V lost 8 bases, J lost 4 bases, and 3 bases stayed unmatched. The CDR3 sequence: CASLGQGYEQYF. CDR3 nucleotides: TGTGCCAGCCTGGGACAGGGATACGAGCAGTACTTC. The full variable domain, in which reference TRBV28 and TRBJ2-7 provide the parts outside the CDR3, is DVKVTQSSRYLVKRTGEKVFLECVQDMDHENMFWYRQDPGLGLRLIYFSYDVKMKEKGDIPEGYSVSREKKERFSLILESASTNQTSMYLCASLGQGYEQYFGPGTRLTVT.

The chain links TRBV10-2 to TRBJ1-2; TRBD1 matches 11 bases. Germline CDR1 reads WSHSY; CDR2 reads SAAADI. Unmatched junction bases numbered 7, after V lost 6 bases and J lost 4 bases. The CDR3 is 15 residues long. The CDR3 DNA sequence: TGCGCCAGCAGCCAAACCGGGACAGGGGGCTATGGCTACACCTTC. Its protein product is CASSQTGTGGYGYTF.

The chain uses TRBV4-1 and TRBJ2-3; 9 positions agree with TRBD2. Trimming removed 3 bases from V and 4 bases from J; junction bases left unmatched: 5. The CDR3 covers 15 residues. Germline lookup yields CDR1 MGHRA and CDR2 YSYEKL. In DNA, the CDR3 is TGCGCCAGCAGCCATCTAGCGGGGCGATCAGATACGCAGTATTTT. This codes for CASSHLAGRSDTQYF.

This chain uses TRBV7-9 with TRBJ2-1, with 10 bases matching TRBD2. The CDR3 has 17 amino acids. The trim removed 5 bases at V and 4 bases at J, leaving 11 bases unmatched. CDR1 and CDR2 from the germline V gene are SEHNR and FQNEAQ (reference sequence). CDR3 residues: CASSEGLAGDPYNEQFF. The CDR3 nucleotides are TGTGCCAGCAGCGAGGGGCTAGCGGGGGACCCATACAATGAGCAGTTCTTC.

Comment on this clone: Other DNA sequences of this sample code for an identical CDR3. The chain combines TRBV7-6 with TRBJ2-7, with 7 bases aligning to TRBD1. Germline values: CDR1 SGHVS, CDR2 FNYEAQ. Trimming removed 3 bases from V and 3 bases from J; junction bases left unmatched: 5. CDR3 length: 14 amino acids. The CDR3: CASSFTGEGYEQYF. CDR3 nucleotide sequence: TGTGCCAGCAGCTTCACAGGGGAAGGCTACGAGCAGTACTTC.

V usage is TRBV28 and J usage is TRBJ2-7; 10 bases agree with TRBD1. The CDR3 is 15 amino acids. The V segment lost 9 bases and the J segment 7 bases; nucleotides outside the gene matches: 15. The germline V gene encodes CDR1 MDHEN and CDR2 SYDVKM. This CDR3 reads CASLLSGTGDREQYF. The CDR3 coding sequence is TGTGCCAGTCTATTATCCGGGACAGGGGATCGGGAGCAGTACTTC. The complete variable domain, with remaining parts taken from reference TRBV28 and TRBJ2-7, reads DVKVTQSSRYLVKRTGEKVFLECVQDMDHENMFWYRQDPGLGLRLIYFSYDVKMKEKGDIPEGYSVSREKKERFSLILESASTNQTSMYLCASLLSGTGDREQYFGPGTRLTVT.

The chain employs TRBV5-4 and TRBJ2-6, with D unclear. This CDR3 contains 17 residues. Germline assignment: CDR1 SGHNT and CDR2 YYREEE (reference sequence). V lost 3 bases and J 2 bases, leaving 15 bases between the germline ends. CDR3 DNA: TGTGCCAGCAGCTCCACCCGACACTCCGCTGGGGCCAACGTCCTGACTTTC. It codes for CASSSTRHSAGANVLTF.

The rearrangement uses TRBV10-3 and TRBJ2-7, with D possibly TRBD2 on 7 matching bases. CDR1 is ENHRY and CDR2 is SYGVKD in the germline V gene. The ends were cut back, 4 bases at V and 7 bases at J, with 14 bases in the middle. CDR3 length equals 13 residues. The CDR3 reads CAISVGGPGEQYF. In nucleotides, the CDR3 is TGTGCCATCAGTGTGGGGGGGCCCGGAGAGCAGTACTTC.

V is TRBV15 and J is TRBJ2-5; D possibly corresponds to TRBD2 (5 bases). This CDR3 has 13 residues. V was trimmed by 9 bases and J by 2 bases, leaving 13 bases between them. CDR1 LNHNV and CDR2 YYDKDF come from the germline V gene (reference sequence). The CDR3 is CATLRTGQETQYF. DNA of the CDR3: TGTGCCACGCTTCGGACGGGGCAAGAGACCCAGTACTTC.

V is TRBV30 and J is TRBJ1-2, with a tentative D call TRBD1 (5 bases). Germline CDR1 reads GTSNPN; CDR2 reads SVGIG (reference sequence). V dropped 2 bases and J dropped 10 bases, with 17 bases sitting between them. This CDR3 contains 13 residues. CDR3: CAWSWGGGCAYTF. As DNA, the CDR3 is TGTGCCTGGAGTTGGGGGGGAGGTTGCGCCTACACCTTC.

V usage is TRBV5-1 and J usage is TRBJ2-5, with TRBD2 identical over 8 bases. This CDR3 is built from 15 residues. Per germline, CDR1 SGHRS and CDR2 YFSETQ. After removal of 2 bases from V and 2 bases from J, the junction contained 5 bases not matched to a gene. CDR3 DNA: TGCGCCAGCAGCTTCTCCGGGACTAGGCAAGAGACCCAGTACTTC. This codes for CASSFSGTRQETQYF.

The CDR3 protein is CASSVTSGTSDTQYF. DNA for the CDR3: TGTGCCAGCAGCGTGACTAGCGGGACCTCGGATACGCAGTATTTT. The chain joins TRBV7-9 to TRBJ2-3; 11 nucleotides line up with TRBD2. Losses at the gene ends were 5 bases for V and 6 bases for J; bases not matched to a gene: 7. Germline CDR1 is SEHNR and CDR2 is FQNEAQ (reference sequence). This CDR3 is 15 amino acids long.

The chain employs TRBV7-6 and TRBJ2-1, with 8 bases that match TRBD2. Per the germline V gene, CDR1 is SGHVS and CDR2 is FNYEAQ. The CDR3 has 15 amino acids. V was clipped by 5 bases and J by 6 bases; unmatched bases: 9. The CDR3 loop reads CASSTETGLGNEQFF. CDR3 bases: TGTGCCAGCAGCACGGAAACGGGACTAGGCAATGAGCAGTTCTTC.

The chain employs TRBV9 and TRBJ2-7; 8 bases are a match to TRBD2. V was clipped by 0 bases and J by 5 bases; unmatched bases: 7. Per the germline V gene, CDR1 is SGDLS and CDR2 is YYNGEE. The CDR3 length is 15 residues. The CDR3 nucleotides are TGTGCCAGCAGCGTAGGAGCGGGAGCTAGGAACGAGCAGTACTTC. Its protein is CASSVGAGARNEQYF.

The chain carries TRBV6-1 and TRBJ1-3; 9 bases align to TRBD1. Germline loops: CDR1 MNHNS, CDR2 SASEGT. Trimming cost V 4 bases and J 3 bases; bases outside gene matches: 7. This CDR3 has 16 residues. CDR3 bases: TGTGCCAGCAGTGGGCGGACAGGGGCTGTTGGAAACACCATATATTTT. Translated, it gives CASSGRTGAVGNTIYF.

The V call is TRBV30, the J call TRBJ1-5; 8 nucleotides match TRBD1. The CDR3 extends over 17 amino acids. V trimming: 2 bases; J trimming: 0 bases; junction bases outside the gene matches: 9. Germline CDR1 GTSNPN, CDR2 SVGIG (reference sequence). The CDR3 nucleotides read TGTGCCTGGAGTCAGGACAGGGCTGGGTTTAGCAATCAGCCCCAGCATTTT. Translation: CAWSQDRAGFSNQPQHF. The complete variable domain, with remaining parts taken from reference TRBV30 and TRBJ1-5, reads SQTIHQWPATLVQPVGSPLSLECTVEGTSNPNLYWYRQAAGRGLQLLFYSVGIGQISSEVPQNLSASRPQDRQFILSSKKLLLSDSGFYLCAWSQDRAGFSNQPQHFGDGTRLSIL.

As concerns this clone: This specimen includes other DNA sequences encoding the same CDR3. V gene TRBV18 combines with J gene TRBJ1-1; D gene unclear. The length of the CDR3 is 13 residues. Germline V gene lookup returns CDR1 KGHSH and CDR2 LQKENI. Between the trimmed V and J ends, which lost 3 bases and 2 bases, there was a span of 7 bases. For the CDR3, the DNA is TGTGCCAGCTCACCGGAGAGAAACACTGAAGCTTTCTTT. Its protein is CASSPERNTEAFF.

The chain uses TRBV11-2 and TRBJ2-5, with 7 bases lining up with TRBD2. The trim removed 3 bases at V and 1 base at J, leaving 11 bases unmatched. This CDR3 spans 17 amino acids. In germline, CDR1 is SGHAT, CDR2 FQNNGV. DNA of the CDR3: TGTGCCAGCAGCTTGTCGACCGTGGGCGGGGGCCAAGAGACCCAGTACTTC. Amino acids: CASSLSTVGGGQETQYF.